This TCR beta chain was documented in a study of identical twins. TCRdb re-derived calls from the 5' RACE reads in MiXCR, one entry per CDR3 protein. The sample consists of about 460,000 distinct CDR3 sequences, approximately 14% of them appearing once. This clonotype was observed a handful of times. The CDR3 sequence is 15 residues long. Germline V gene data show CDR1 as MNHEY and CDR2 as SVGEGT. The V and J ends lost 7 bases and 4 bases, in that order; junction bases with no gene match: 8. This same sample was also taken into another study, of yellow fever vaccine responses in identical twins.

This clonotype was obtained from a woman aged 18-29 years in good health. This sequence joins TRBV6-2 or TRBV6-3 and TRBJ2-1, with 9 bases matching TRBD1. The sample consisted of CD4+ T cells sorted from blood. CDR3 sequence (DNA): TGTGCCAGCATCCCGGACAGGGGTGGGTACAATGAGCAGTTCTTC. This encodes CASIPDRGGYNEQFF.